This record covers a single T cell receptor (beta chain). Its target is unknown. The germline gene is not matched at one end of the junction; a read error may be the cause. There were likely unrecorded immune exposures, though donors were nominally healthy when sampled. The data belong to a study of cytomegalovirus exposure and HLA in healthy donors. For the study at large: Genetic ancestry analysis placed around 76% of the 300 to 400 donors that were genotyped in the Caucasian-associated cluster.

Whole-study results and caveats: Analysis performed later showed TCR beta chains linked to HLA being more clonally expanded than equally common others. The study designated about 160 TCR beta chains cytomegalovirus-associated.

PCR employed 60 Vbeta and 13 Jbeta primers. TCRdb's copy holds only in-frame clones and misses some; the assay was immunoSEQ multiplex PCR. The sample lists about 110,000 clones; 82% were seen once. Sequenced: PBMCs. The receptor was derived from a man between 45 and 60 years old in good health and CMV-seronegative.

The CDR3 DNA sequence: TGTTCCAGCAGCTTAGGAGGTAATGAGCAGTTCTTC. It is translated as CSSSLGGNEQFF. The chain joins TRBV7-9 to TRBJ2-1; possibly TRBD2 for D (5 bases). This CDR3 is built from 12 residues. The germline V gene encodes CDR1 SEHNR and CDR2 FQNEAQ (reference sequence).